This TCR beta chain was profiled in a study of cytomegalovirus exposure and HLA in healthy donors. General study points: For TCR beta chains, V- and J-gene trimming was later linked to a missense DCLRE1C variant. For most TCR sequences rarity was the rule, although some public TCRs occurred in many donors. In vitro, a few CMV-associated chains proved specific for CMV antigens.

About this clone: Its antigen is currently unknown.

Amplification used 60 Vbeta primers and 13 Jbeta primers. Data came from immunoSEQ multiplex PCR; TCRdb stores just in-frame clones and leaves some out. This sample has 110,000 to 150,000 clones, with 80% to 85% found just once. The CDR3 length is 16 residues. This chain joins TRBV21-1 and TRBJ2-4; the tabulated D call, TRBD1, remains unverified against the DNA. TRBV21-1 represents a pseudogene. This TCR was sampled from a male donor in good health and CMV-seronegative. Input material: PBMCs. CDR3: CASSSTRQLAKNIQYF. The CDR3 region has the DNA TGTGCCAGCAGCTCCACGAGACAGCTAGCCAAAAACATTCAGTACTTC.